The 30 T cell receptor beta chains listed next were all sequenced from one sample in a study of blood T cell repertoires in COVID-19. Profiled with immunoSEQ multiplex PCR; TCRdb holds only in-frame clones, not every one. The sample shows some 310,000 clones, 89% of them seen only once. Input material: PBMCs or T cells enriched from blood (not recorded which). These TCRs come from a woman aged 25 to 45 who had recovered from COVID-19.

V is TRBV27 and J is TRBJ2-3, with TRBD2 matching 9 bases. This CDR3 is built from 16 residues. V lost 5 bases to trimming and J lost 2 bases; unmatched junction nucleotides: 8. Germline-derived CDR1 and CDR2 are MNHEY and SMNVEV (reference sequence). CDR3 in amino acids: CASSLSLAGLTDTQYF. CDR3 DNA sequence: TGTGCCAGCAGTCTTTCCCTAGCGGGGCTCACAGATACGCAGTATTTT.

This clone was counted a single time. The J gene is TRBJ2-2, the V gene TRBV4-3; the D gene is possibly TRBD1 (5 bases). The V end lost 2 bases, the J end lost 7 bases, and 17 bases lay between the germline ends. CDR1 is LGHNA, CDR2 YSLEER, per germline. This CDR3 is built from 16 residues. The CDR3 coding sequence is TGCGCCAGCAGCCAAAGGCATAGGGGAAACTACGGGGAGCTGTTTTTT. It encodes CASSQRHRGNYGELFF.

This clone was counted between two and nine times. This chain joins TRBV18 and TRBJ1-1, with 8 nucleotides matching TRBD1. This CDR3 contains 15 residues. Germline values: CDR1 KGHSH, CDR2 LQKENI. Trimming removed 3 bases from V and 4 bases from J; junction bases left unmatched: 7. The CDR3 is CASSPLAGGSTEAFF. In DNA, the CDR3 is TGTGCCAGCTCACCCTTGGCAGGGGGCTCCACTGAAGCTTTCTTT.

The V gene is TRBV7-2, the J gene TRBJ2-1, with TRBD2 matching over 11 bases. Trimming cost V 5 bases and J 8 bases; bases outside gene matches: 8. In germline, CDR1 is SGHTA, CDR2 FQGNSA. The CDR3 totals 15 residues. The CDR3 is CASSRSGRARDEQFF. The DNA for the CDR3 is TGTGCCAGCAGCCGTAGCGGGAGGGCCAGGGATGAGCAGTTCTTC. Looking up the rest from reference TRBV7-2 and TRBJ2-1 gives the full variable domain: GAGVSQSPSNKVTEKGKDVELRCDPISGHTALYWYRQSLGQGLEFLIYFQGNSAPDKSGLPSDRFSAERTGGSVSTLTIQRTQQEDSAVYLCASSRSGRARDEQFFGPGTRLTVL.

V and J are TRBV7-9 and TRBJ1-1; D might be TRBD1 (5 bases). CDR1 is SEHNR, CDR2 FQNEAQ, per germline (reference sequence). The ends were cut back, 6 bases at V and 1 base at J, with 12 bases in the middle. The CDR3 is 14 amino acids. The DNA of the CDR3 is TGTGCCAGCAGTCCAGGGCTACGGAACACTGAAGCTTTCTTT. Amino acid sequence: CASSPGLRNTEAFF.

This clone was detected only once. This chain connects TRBV18 to TRBJ2-3, with 8 bases matching TRBD1. This CDR3 region has 16 residues. CDR1 KGHSH and CDR2 LQKENI come from the germline V gene. The V segment lost 2 bases and the J segment 2 bases; nucleotides outside the gene matches: 6. In nucleotides, the CDR3 is TGTGCCAGCTCACCAGTGGGGGACAGGTACACAGATACGCAGTATTTT. This sequence encodes CASSPVGDRYTDTQYF.

V and J are TRBV3-1 (or the pseudogene TRBV3-2) and TRBJ2-7, with D maybe TRBD1 (5 bases). This CDR3 contains 14 residues. Germline values: CDR1 LGHDT, CDR2 YNNKEL (reference sequence). Trimming removed 4 bases from V and 1 base from J, with 11 bases in between. The CDR3, as DNA: TGTGCCAGCAGCCCCCAGGGTTTATCCTACGAGCAGTACTTC. Protein: CASSPQGLSYEQYF.

The rearrangement joins TRBV19 to TRBJ2-1; 8 nucleotides match TRBD2. The germline gives CDR1 LNHDA, CDR2 SQIVND (reference sequence). The CDR3 runs 14 residues. V lost 3 bases, J lost 7 bases, and 5 bases stayed unmatched. The CDR3 nucleotides read TGTGCCAGTAGTATGAGGCTAGCGGGTAATGAGCAGTTCTTC. Its translation: CASSMRLAGNEQFF. The full variable domain, rest sourced from reference TRBV19 and TRBJ2-1, is DGGITQSPKYLFRKEGQNVTLSCEQNLNHDAMYWYRQDPGQGLRLIYYSQIVNDFQKGDIAEGYSVSREKKESFPLTVTSAQKNPTAFYLCASSMRLAGNEQFFGPGTRLTVL.

About this clone itself: An end of the junction does not agree with germline; a read error may underlie this. The J gene is TRBJ2-2, the V gene TRBV7-7, with TRBD1 matching over 9 bases. From germline, CDR1 is SSHAT and CDR2 FNYEAQ (reference sequence). The CDR3 contains 16 residues. CDR3 bases: TGTGCTAGCAGCTTAGAGGGAACAGGGGGCAGCGGGGAGCTGTTTTTT. Its translation: CASSLEGTGGSGELFF.

The gene calls are TRBV12-3 or TRBV12-4 and TRBJ2-7, with TRBD2 identical over 10 bases. This CDR3 has 13 residues. J lost 3 bases, V lost 6 bases, and 2 bases had no gene match. The CDR3 nucleotides read TGTGCCAGCAGGCGGACTAGCGGCTACGAGCAGTACTTC. Its translation: CASRRTSGYEQYF.

The chain uses TRBV4-1 and TRBJ2-1; 9 nucleotides match TRBD2. The germline V gene encodes CDR1 MGHRA and CDR2 YSYEKL. Trimming at V came to 3 bases and at J to 6 bases, leaving 0 bases not matched to a gene. The length of the CDR3 is 13 residues. The CDR3: CASSQREGNEQFF. DNA for the CDR3: TGCGCCAGCAGCCAGCGGGAGGGCAATGAGCAGTTCTTC.

The V call is TRBV12-5, the J call TRBJ2-3; possible D gene TRBD1, 6 bases. Trimming shortened V by 1 base and J by 6 bases, and 14 bases separated the two germline ends. The germline CDR1 and CDR2 sequences are LGHNT and FRNRAP. This CDR3 has 15 amino acids. The CDR3 DNA follows: TGTGCTAGTGGTTTGGGGCTGACAGGTATCGATACGCAGTATTTT. Residues: CASGLGLTGIDTQYF.

This chain connects TRBV30 to TRBJ1-1; D not certain. The CDR3 runs 13 residues. V dropped 3 bases and J dropped 1 base, with 9 bases sitting between them. Germline CDR1 and CDR2: GTSNPN and SVGIG (reference sequence). The CDR3 here is CAWRRNPNTEAFF. The CDR3 region has the DNA TGTGCCTGGAGGAGGAACCCGAACACTGAAGCTTTCTTT.

The V call is TRBV6-5, the J call TRBJ2-3; tentatively, D is TRBD1 (6 bases). CDR1 is MNHEY and CDR2 is SVGAGI in the germline V gene. V was clipped by 2 bases and J by 2 bases, with 14 bases between them. This CDR3 is built from 16 residues. In nucleotides, the CDR3 is TGTGCCAGCAGTTACGGAGGCAGGGGTACCACAGATACGCAGTATTTT. Its protein product is CASSYGGRGTTDTQYF.

The gene calls are TRBV5-8 and TRBJ1-5; 10 bases are a match to TRBD1. The J segment lost 6 bases and the V segment lost 4 bases, leaving 7 bases of the junction unmatched. The CDR3 runs 15 residues. Per the germline V gene, CDR1 is SGHTS and CDR2 is YDEGEE. CDR3 nucleotide sequence: TGTGCCAGCAGCCAGGGGACAGGGGAGACTCAGCCCCAGCATTTT. This codes for CASSQGTGETQPQHF. Drawing the rest from reference TRBV5-8 and TRBJ1-5, the complete variable domain is EAGVTQSPTHLIKTRGQQATLRCSPISGHTSVYWYQQALGLGLQFLLWYDEGEERNRGNFPPRFSGRQFPNYSSELNVNALELEDSALYLCASSQGTGETQPQHFGDGTRLSIL.

This CDR3 is CASSPPGTGGGGGYTF. CDR3 nucleotides: TGTGCCAGCTCACCCCCCGGAACAGGGGGCGGAGGTGGCTACACCTTC. The chain links TRBV18 to TRBJ1-2, with 9 bases matching TRBD1. The V segment lost 3 bases and the J segment 7 bases; nucleotides outside the gene matches: 12. This CDR3 spans 16 amino acids. Per the germline V gene, CDR1 is KGHSH and CDR2 is LQKENI.

This clone has just one count. The gene calls are TRBV4-1 and TRBJ2-7, with 11 bases identical to TRBD2. This CDR3 comprises 14 residues. The V gene end was trimmed by 0 bases and the J gene end by 10 bases; junction bases not matched to a gene: 5. Germline V gives CDR1 MGHRA, CDR2 YSYEKL. CDR3 DNA: TGCGCCAGCAGCCAAGATACTAGCGGGAGACCTCAGTACTTC. It encodes CASSQDTSGRPQYF.

The chain uses TRBV12-3 or TRBV12-4 and TRBJ1-2; D is undetermined. The CDR3 has 12 residues. Trimming took 3 bases from V and 8 from J, leaving 10 bases between them. This chain's CDR3 is CASSLRVVGYTF. The CDR3 DNA reads TGTGCCAGCAGTTTGAGGGTGGTAGGCTACACCTTC.

The chain joins TRBV5-1 to TRBJ1-4; D might be TRBD1 (5 bases). The CDR3 consists of 14 residues. Germline V gene sequence: CDR1 SGHRS, CDR2 YFSETQ. Trimming took 3 bases from V and 10 from J, leaving 16 bases between them. The CDR3 DNA follows: TGCGCCAGCAGCTGGCGGGGGTTCGACGGAAAACTGTTTTTT. Translating it yields CASSWRGFDGKLFF.

Concerning this clone itself: A junction boundary mismatches the germline segment, possibly from a read error. The chain recombines TRBV7-7 with TRBJ2-2; D tentatively fits TRBD1 or TRBD2 (5 bases each). From germline, CDR1 is SSHAT and CDR2 FNYEAQ (reference sequence). This CDR3 comprises 18 residues. This CDR3 is CASSLATHGQGNTGELFF. CDR3 in DNA: TGTGCTAGCAGCTTAGCGACCCATGGGCAGGGGAACACCGGGGAGCTGTTTTTT.

This rearrangement joins TRBV29-1 to TRBJ1-1, with 8 bases lining up with TRBD1. V gave up 6 bases and J gave up 3 bases; unmatched junction bases: 6. Germline CDR1 and CDR2: SQVTM and ANQGSEA. The CDR3 spans 13 residues. CDR3 residues: CSVTGVGYTEAFF. CDR3 in DNA: TGCAGCGTGACAGGGGTGGGGTACACTGAAGCTTTCTTT. Together with reference TRBV29-1 and TRBJ1-1, the CDR3 gives the full variable domain: SAVISQKPSRDICQRGTSLTIQCQVDSQVTMMFWYRQQPGQSLTLIATANQGSEATYESGFVIDKFPISRPNLTFSTLTVSNMSPEDSSIYLCSVTGVGYTEAFFGQGTRLTVV.

In this sample, this clone turned up many times. The J gene is TRBJ2-1, the V gene TRBV3-1 (or the pseudogene TRBV3-2), with 7 bases lining up with TRBD1. CDR1 and CDR2 (germline): LGHDT, YNNKEL (reference sequence). The CDR3 extends over 15 amino acids. The V gene end was trimmed by 4 bases and the J gene end by 9 bases; junction bases not matched to a gene: 12. The CDR3 sequence is CASSPGGKVSAEQFF. The CDR3 nucleotides are TGTGCCAGCAGCCCAGGGGGAAAGGTTTCCGCTGAGCAGTTCTTC.

CDR3 DNA: TGTGCCAGCTCACGAAGAACAGAATCCTACAATGAGCAGTTCTTC. This translates into CASSRRTESYNEQFF. This rearrangement joins TRBV18 to TRBJ2-1, with D unclear. Trimming pared 4 bases from V and 1 base from J, leaving 11 bases between. From germline, CDR1 is KGHSH and CDR2 LQKENI. The CDR3 length is 15 residues.

The chain carries TRBV29-1 and TRBJ1-2; D perhaps matches TRBD1 (6 bases). The CDR3 extends over 11 amino acids. Between the trimmed V and J ends, which lost 5 bases and 7 bases, there was a span of 11 bases. In germline, CDR1 is SQVTM, CDR2 ANQGSEA. The CDR3 DNA reads as TGCAGCGTTCACACAGGGACTGGCTACACCTTC. Its protein product is CSVHTGTGYTF.

This clone has just one count. The chain employs TRBV29-1 and TRBJ1-1; D is undetermined. This CDR3 comprises 13 residues. Germline V CDR1 and CDR2: SQVTM, ANQGSEA. V shed 5 bases and J shed 1 base, with 11 bases lying between them. This CDR3 reads CSVSGSGNTEAFF. CDR3 sequence (DNA): TGCAGCGTTTCAGGTTCAGGGAACACTGAAGCTTTCTTT. Variable domain in full (rest from reference TRBV29-1 and TRBJ1-1): SAVISQKPSRDICQRGTSLTIQCQVDSQVTMMFWYRQQPGQSLTLIATANQGSEATYESGFVIDKFPISRPNLTFSTLTVSNMSPEDSSIYLCSVSGSGNTEAFFGQGTRLTVV.

This chain links TRBV4-1 with TRBJ1-2; D gene uncertain. V was clipped by 6 bases and J by 0 bases, with 11 bases between them. Germline lookup yields CDR1 MGHRA and CDR2 YSYEKL. CDR3 length equals 14 residues. The CDR3 bases are TGCGCCAGCAGTAGTCGATCAACTAACTATGGCTACACCTTC. Encoded protein: CASSSRSTNYGYTF.

The V gene is TRBV5-1, the J gene TRBJ1-1, with D perhaps matching TRBD1 (6 bases). The V end lost 5 bases, the J end lost 4 bases, and 9 bases lay between the germline ends. From germline, CDR1 is SGHRS and CDR2 YFSETQ. The CDR3 contains 12 residues. For the CDR3, the DNA is TGCGCCAGCAGAAAAGGGGGCACTGAAGCTTTCTTT. Protein: CASRKGGTEAFF.

The chain is built from TRBV7-2 and TRBJ1-1, with D unclear. This CDR3 spans 15 amino acids. Trimming left V 1 base short and J 7 bases short, with 16 bases between. In germline, CDR1 is SGHTA, CDR2 FQGNSA. CDR3 sequence reads: CASSLEPGAKFEAFF. The CDR3, as DNA: TGTGCCAGCAGCTTAGAGCCAGGTGCTAAATTTGAAGCTTTCTTT.

This clone occurred once. The V gene is TRBV14, the J gene TRBJ2-7; 8 bases agree with TRBD2. With V trimmed by 2 bases and J by 2 bases, 5 bases remained unmatched. Germline CDR1 SGHDN, CDR2 FVKESK. This CDR3 is 15 amino acids long. DNA for the CDR3: TGTGCCAGCAGCCAATTCGCGGGAGGCCCCTACGAGCAGTACTTC. It translates to CASSQFAGGPYEQYF.

The CDR3 reads CAISLLYRESSSGANVLTF. The DNA of the CDR3 is TGTGCCATCTCGCTTTTATACAGGGAATCATCCTCTGGGGCCAACGTCCTGACTTTC. The chain recombines TRBV10-3 with TRBJ2-6; possibly TRBD1 for D (6 bases). Germline V lookup: CDR1 ENHRY, CDR2 SYGVKD. The CDR3 has 19 amino acids. The V end was cut by 8 bases, the J end by 0 bases, with 23 bases between.